Listed here is a single TCR beta chain. Its specificity is unknown. Assay used: immunoSEQ multiplex PCR; TCRdb lists only in-frame clones, some missing. The table has over 95,000 clones, around nine tenths seen once. The sample comes from a study of T cell responses to AZD1222 COVID-19 vaccine. Study results and caveats: Spike-wide vaccine-associated CD4 TCRs dominated at 160-218 and 743-854.

The TCR was taken from an adult in good health. The material was peripheral blood, obtained on day 0 of AZD1222 vaccination.

DNA for the CDR3: TGTGCCAGCAGCGAGGGACTAGCGGGAGGGTACACCGGGGAGCTGTTTTTT. Its protein product is CASSEGLAGGYTGELFF. V usage is TRBV5-4 and J usage is TRBJ2-2, with TRBD2 identical over 16 bases. Germline V gives CDR1 SGHNT, CDR2 YYREEE (reference sequence). This CDR3 has 17 residues. Germline trimming cut 4 bases from V and 3 bases from J; bases unmatched to any gene: 3. The full variable domain, in which reference TRBV5-4 and TRBJ2-2 provide the parts outside the CDR3, is ETGVTQSPTHLIKTRGQQVTLRCSSQSGHNTVSWYQQALGQGPQFIFQYYREEENGRGNFPPRFSGLQFPNYSSELNVNALELDDSALYLCASSEGLAGGYTGELFFGEGSRLTVL.